This T cell receptor (beta chain) was retrieved from a study of blood T cell repertoires in COVID-19. Profiling relied on immunoSEQ multiplex PCR, and the TCRdb table lists in-frame clones only, not all of them. The data contain 100,000 to 150,000 clones, more than 60% of them singletons. There are 14 residues in the CDR3. Germline lookup yields CDR1 SGHVS and CDR2 FQNEAQ. V was cut by 3 bases and J by 1 base, with 10 bases left in between. This TCR came from a man aged 65 to 79 with acute or convalescent COVID-19. The chain is built from TRBV7-8 and TRBJ2-7; D possibly corresponds to TRBD2 (6 bases). The sequenced sample was peripheral blood. This CDR3 is CASSLGLLSYEQYF. In nucleotides, the CDR3 is TGTGCCAGCAGCTTGGGACTCCTTTCCTACGAGCAGTACTTC.